The clone carrying this T cell receptor (beta chain) was seen a handful of times. V lost 5 bases and J 4 bases, leaving 17 bases between the germline ends. CDR1 is SGHTA and CDR2 is FQGNSA in the germline V gene. The CDR3 sequence is 15 residues long. This sample is drawn from a study of response to subunit inactivated influenza vaccine. TCRdb independently ran MiXCR on the RT-PCR reads; one entry per CDR3 protein. The sample consists of a few hundred thousand distinct CDR3 sequences, around 11% of them appearing once. The same data also contributed to another study, on T cells expressing NK-cell markers. That publication notes: The authors made TCR beta cDNA libraries by 5'RACE template switching. This switching added a universal primer site and UMIs. Sorted T-cell subsets CD3+CD56+NKG2C+, CD3+CD56+NKG2C- and CD3+CD56-NKG2C+ were TCR beta-sequenced. Seropositivity for HCMV was found in seven of the eight sequenced donors, with one seronegative. Sorting of alpha-beta TCR T cells alone was achieved in several experiments with an anti-gamma-delta TCR antibody.

The receptor was isolated from a man aged 50 or older who received an inactivated influenza vaccine. J is TRBJ1-2 and V is TRBV7-2, with D possibly matching TRBD1 (6 bases). Sample: PBMCs from blood, taken on the day of vaccination. CDR3 amino acids: CASSAQGLSGYGYTF. As DNA, the CDR3 is TGTGCCAGCAGCGCCCAGGGGCTTTCAGGCTATGGCTACACCTTC.